This TCR beta chain came from a study of blood T cell repertoires in COVID-19. Across the whole study: In each case, the material was cDNA or gDNA derived from T cells, B-cell-depleted T cells, or PBMCs.

This table comes from immunoSEQ multiplex PCR, and its TCRdb copy is limited to in-frame clones, with some not included. Of over 200,000 clones listed, around 83% are singletons. In germline, CDR1 is SQVTM, CDR2 ANQGSEA. Trimming removed 5 bases from V and 5 bases from J, with 10 bases in between. This CDR3 is built from 13 residues. V is TRBV29-1 and J is TRBJ1-6; D is ambiguous. This clonotype originated in a middle-aged man with active or convalescent COVID-19. Source material: peripheral blood. CDR3 in DNA: TGCAGCGTTAAACCAGAAAATAATTCACCCCTCCACTTT. This translates into CSVKPENNSPLHF.